Listed here are 10 T cell receptor beta chains from one sample, sequenced in a study of T cell responses to AZD1222 COVID-19 vaccine. TCRdb keeps only in-frame clones here, not all; method: immunoSEQ multiplex PCR. The table lists fewer than 150,000 clones, around nine tenths of them singletons, with about 3% in the top ten. Sample: peripheral blood, taken 28 days after the second AZD1222 dose. The source is an adult who received the AZD1222 COVID-19 vaccine.

The chain recombines TRBV12-3 or TRBV12-4 with TRBJ1-1; no reliable D call. The V end lost 5 bases, the J end lost 5 bases, and 6 bases lay between the germline ends. The CDR3 sequence is 11 residues long. The CDR3 bases are TGTGCCAGCAGTCGGATAACTGAAGCTTTCTTT. Its protein product is CASSRITEAFF.

This chain uses TRBV5-1 with TRBJ1-1; 8 bases align to TRBD1. The CDR3 runs 13 residues. The germline CDR1 and CDR2 sequences are SGHRS and YFSETQ. The ends lost 4 bases at V and 8 bases at J; junction bases unmatched: 7. In DNA, the CDR3 is TGCGCCAGCAGCATCGGGACAGGTGGAGAAGCTTTCTTT. It translates to CASSIGTGGEAFF. Combining the CDR3 with reference TRBV5-1 and TRBJ1-1 gives the whole variable domain KAGVTQTPRYLIKTRGQQVTLSCSPISGHRSVSWYQQTPGQGLQFLFEYFSETQRNKGNFPGRFSGRQFSNSRSEMNVSTLELGDSALYLCASSIGTGGEAFFGQGTRLTVV.

Regarding this clone: The junction shows a germline mismatch at one end, possibly a read error. V is TRBV6-2 or TRBV6-3 and J is TRBJ2-7; 13 nucleotides align to TRBD2. Germline V gene data show CDR1 as MNHEY and CDR2 as SVGEGT. This CDR3 has 16 amino acids. CDR3 amino acids: CASSDSGLAGTYEQYF. DNA for the CDR3: TGTGCCAGCAGTGACTCGGGACTAGCGGGAACGTACGAGCAGTACTTC.

This rearrangement joins TRBV11-2 to TRBJ1-5; D gene unclear. The V end lost 5 bases, the J end lost 4 bases, and 15 bases lay between the germline ends. The germline gives CDR1 SGHAT, CDR2 FQNNGV. The length of the CDR3 is 15 residues. CDR3 nucleotide sequence: TGTGCCAGCAGCCTGGCCATGGGTTGGAATCAGCCCCAGCATTTT. This codes for CASSLAMGWNQPQHF.

This chain links TRBV5-1 with TRBJ2-2; TRBD2 matches at 12 bases. J lost 6 bases, V lost 3 bases, and 3 bases had no gene match. This CDR3 has 15 amino acids. Germline CDR1 SGHRS, CDR2 YFSETQ. CDR3 nucleotide sequence: TGCGCCAGCAGCTCGGCTAGCGGGAGGGCCGGGGAGCTGTTTTTT. It codes for CASSSASGRAGELFF.

The chain combines TRBV18 with TRBJ1-1; D might be TRBD1 (6 bases). The CDR3 consists of 14 residues. CDR1 KGHSH and CDR2 LQKENI come from the germline V gene. The germline V and J ends were trimmed by 6 bases and 6 bases, with 17 bases remaining between them. CDR3 bases: TGTGCCAGCTCCCGGGAGAGGGGGATCGCTGAAGCTTTCTTT. Amino acids: CASSRERGIAEAFF.

This clone was found once. V gene TRBV4-2 combines with J gene TRBJ1-5; D remains ambiguous. CDR3 length equals 15 residues. The V and J ends lost 4 bases and 4 bases respectively, with 14 bases between them. Germline V CDR1 and CDR2: LGHNA, YNFKEQ. The CDR3: CASSRTSDGNQPQHF. The DNA for the CDR3 is TGTGCCAGCAGCCGCACAAGCGACGGGAATCAGCCCCAGCATTTT.

This chain links TRBV27 with TRBJ2-1; possible D gene TRBD2, 5 bases. The CDR3 is 15 residues long. From germline, CDR1 is MNHEY and CDR2 SMNVEV (reference sequence). V gave up 3 bases and J gave up 4 bases, with 13 bases separating them. CDR3 amino acids: CASSLRSPGYNEQFF. CDR3 DNA: TGTGCCAGCAGTTTGAGGTCCCCGGGGTACAATGAGCAGTTCTTC.

The chain uses TRBV24-1 and TRBJ2-5, with D possibly being TRBD2 (6 bases). The CDR3 is 14 residues long. The germline V and J ends were trimmed by 9 bases and 1 base, with 14 bases remaining between them. Germline V gives CDR1 KGHDR, CDR2 SFDVKD. CDR3 in DNA: TGTGCCACCGCGGGGCCCGCTCCCCAAGAGACCCAGTACTTC. This translates into CATAGPAPQETQYF.

V is TRBV2 and J is TRBJ1-5; D is ambiguous. Germline assignment: CDR1 SNHLY and CDR2 FYNNEI. The CDR3 contains 15 residues. V was pared by 6 bases and J by 6 bases, with 18 bases between. In nucleotides, the CDR3 is TGTGCCAGCAGACTGAACGCGGTGTCGGGTCAGCCCCAGCATTTT. Its protein product is CASRLNAVSGQPQHF. Using reference TRBV2 and TRBJ1-5 for the parts outside the CDR3, the full variable domain is EPEVTQTPSHQVTQMGQEVILRCVPISNHLYFYWYRQILGQKVEFLVSFYNNEISEKSEIFDDQFSVERPDGSNFTLKIRSTKLEDSAMYFCASRLNAVSGQPQHFGDGTRLSIL.